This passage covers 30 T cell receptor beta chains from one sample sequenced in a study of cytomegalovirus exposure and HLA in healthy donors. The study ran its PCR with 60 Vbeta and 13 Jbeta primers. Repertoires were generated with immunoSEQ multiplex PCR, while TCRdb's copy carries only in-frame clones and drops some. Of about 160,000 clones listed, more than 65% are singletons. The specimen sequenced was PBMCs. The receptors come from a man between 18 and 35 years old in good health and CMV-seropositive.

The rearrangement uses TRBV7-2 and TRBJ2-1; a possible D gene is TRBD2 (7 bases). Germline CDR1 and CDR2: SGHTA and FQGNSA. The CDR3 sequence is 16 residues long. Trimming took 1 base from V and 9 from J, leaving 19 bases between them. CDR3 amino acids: CASSLGAVGGPGEQFF. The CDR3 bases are TGTGCCAGCAGCTTAGGGGCGGTGGGGGGGCCGGGTGAGCAGTTCTTC.

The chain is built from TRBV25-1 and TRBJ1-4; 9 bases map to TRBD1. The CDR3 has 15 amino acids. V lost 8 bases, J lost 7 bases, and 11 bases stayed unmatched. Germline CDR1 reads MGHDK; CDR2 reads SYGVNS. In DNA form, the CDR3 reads TGTGCCAGCGCCGCACTAGGGACAGGGCCTGAAAAACTGTTTTTT. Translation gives CASAALGTGPEKLFF.

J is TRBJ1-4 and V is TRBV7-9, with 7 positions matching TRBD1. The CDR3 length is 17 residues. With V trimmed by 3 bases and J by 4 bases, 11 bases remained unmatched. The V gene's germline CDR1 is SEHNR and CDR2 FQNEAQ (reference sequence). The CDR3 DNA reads TGTGCCAGCAGCTTTCGACAGGGCCTGACTTATAATGAAAAACTGTTTTTT. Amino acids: CASSFRQGLTYNEKLFF.

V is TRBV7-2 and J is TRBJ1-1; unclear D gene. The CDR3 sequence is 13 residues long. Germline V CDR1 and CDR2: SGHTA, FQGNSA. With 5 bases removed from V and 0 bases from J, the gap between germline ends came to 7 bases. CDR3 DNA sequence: TGTGCCAGCAGCGCCTCAGTGAACACTGAAGCTTTCTTT. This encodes CASSASVNTEAFF.

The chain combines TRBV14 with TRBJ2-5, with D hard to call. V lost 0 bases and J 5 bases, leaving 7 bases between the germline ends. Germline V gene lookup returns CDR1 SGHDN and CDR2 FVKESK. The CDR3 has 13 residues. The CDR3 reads CASSQETYETQYF. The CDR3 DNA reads TGTGCCAGCAGCCAAGAGACTTACGAGACCCAGTACTTC.

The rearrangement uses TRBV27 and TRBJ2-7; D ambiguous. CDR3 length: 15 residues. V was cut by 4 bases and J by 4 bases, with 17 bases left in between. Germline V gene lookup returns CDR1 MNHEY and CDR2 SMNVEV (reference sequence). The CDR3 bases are TGTGCCAGCAGTTCCAAACCACACCTGATATACGAGCAGTACTTC. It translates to CASSSKPHLIYEQYF.

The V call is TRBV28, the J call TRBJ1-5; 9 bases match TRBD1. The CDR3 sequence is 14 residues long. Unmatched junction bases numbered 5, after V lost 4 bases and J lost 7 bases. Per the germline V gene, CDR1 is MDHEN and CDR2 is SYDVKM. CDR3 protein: CASSSGTGFQPQHF. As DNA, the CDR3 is TGTGCCAGCAGTTCCGGGACAGGGTTCCAGCCCCAGCATTTT.

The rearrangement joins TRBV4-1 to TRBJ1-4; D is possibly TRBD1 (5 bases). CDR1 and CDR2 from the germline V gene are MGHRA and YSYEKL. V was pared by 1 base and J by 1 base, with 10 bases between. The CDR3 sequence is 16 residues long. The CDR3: CASSQASGGTNEKLFF. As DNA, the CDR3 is TGCGCCAGCAGCCAAGCCTCCGGGGGAACTAATGAAAAACTGTTTTTT.

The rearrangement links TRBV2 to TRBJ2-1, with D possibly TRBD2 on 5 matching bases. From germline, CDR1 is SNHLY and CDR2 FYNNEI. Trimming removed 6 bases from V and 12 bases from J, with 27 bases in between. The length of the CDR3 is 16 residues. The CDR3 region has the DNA TGTGCCAGCAGCGAACCCGACTATCGAGTCGGAGGCGTGCAGTTCTTC. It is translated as CASSEPDYRVGGVQFF.

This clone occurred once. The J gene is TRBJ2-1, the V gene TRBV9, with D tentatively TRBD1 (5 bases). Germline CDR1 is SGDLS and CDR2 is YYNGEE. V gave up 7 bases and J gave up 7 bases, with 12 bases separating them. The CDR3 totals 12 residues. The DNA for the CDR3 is TGTGCCAGCGCAGGGCCCAATAATGAGCAGTTCTTC. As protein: CASAGPNNEQFF.

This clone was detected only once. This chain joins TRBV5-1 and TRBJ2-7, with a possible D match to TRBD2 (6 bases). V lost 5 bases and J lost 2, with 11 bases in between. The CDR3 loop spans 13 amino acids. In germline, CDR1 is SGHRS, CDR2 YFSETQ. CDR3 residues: CASRRGGTYEQYF. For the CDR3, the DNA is TGCGCCAGCAGACGTGGCGGGACCTACGAGCAGTACTTC. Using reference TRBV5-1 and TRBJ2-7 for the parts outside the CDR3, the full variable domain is KAGVTQTPRYLIKTRGQQVTLSCSPISGHRSVSWYQQTPGQGLQFLFEYFSETQRNKGNFPGRFSGRQFSNSRSEMNVSTLELGDSALYLCASRRGGTYEQYFGPGTRLTVT.

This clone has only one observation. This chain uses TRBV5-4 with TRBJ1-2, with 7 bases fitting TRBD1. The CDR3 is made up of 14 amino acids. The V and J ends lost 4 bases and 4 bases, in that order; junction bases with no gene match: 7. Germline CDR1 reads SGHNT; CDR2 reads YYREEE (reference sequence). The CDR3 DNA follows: TGTGCCAGCAGCCCACGACAGGGCGGCTATGGCTACACCTTC. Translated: CASSPRQGGYGYTF.

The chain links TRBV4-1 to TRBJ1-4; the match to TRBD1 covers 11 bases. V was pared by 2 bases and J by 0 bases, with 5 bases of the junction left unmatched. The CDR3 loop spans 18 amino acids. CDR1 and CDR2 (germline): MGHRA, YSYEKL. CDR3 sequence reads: CASSQSPGQGATNEKLFF. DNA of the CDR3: TGCGCCAGCAGCCAATCCCCGGGACAGGGGGCAACTAATGAAAAACTGTTTTTT.

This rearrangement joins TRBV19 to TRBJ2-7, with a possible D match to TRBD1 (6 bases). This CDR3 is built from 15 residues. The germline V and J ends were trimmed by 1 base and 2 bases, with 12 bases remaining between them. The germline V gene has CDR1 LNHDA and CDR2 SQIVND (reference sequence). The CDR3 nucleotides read TGTGCCAGTAGTATAGCTTGGGACACCGCCTACGAGCAGTACTTC. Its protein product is CASSIAWDTAYEQYF. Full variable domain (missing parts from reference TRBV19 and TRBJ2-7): DGGITQSPKYLFRKEGQNVTLSCEQNLNHDAMYWYRQDPGQGLRLIYYSQIVNDFQKGDIAEGYSVSREKKESFPLTVTSAQKNPTAFYLCASSIAWDTAYEQYFGPGTRLTVT.

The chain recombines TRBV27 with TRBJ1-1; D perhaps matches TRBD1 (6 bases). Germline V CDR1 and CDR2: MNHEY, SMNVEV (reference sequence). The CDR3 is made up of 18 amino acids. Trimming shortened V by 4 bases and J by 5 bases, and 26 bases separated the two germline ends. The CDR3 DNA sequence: TGTGCCAGCAGTTCCCTCTCGCTTCCGAACAGGGAAGGAACTGAAGCTTTCTTT. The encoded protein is CASSSLSLPNREGTEAFF.

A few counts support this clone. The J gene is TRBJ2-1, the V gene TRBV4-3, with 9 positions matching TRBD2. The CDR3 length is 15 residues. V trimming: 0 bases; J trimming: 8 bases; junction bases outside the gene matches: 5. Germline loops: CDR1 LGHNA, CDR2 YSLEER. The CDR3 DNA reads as TGCGCCAGCAGCCAAGATTGGCGGGAGGGCTATGAGCAGTTCTTC. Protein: CASSQDWREGYEQFF.

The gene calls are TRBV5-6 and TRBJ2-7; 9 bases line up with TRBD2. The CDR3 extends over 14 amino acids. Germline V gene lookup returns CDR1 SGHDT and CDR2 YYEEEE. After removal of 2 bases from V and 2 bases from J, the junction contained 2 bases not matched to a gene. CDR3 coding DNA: TGTGCCAGCAGCTTAGGCGGGAGGGCCTACGAGCAGTACTTC. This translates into CASSLGGRAYEQYF.

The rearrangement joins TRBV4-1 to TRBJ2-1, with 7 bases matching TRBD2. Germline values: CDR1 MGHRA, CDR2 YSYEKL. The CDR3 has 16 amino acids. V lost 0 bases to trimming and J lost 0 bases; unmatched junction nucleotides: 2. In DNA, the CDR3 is TGCGCCAGCAGCCAAGACGGCGGGAGCTCCTACAATGAGCAGTTCTTC. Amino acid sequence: CASSQDGGSSYNEQFF.

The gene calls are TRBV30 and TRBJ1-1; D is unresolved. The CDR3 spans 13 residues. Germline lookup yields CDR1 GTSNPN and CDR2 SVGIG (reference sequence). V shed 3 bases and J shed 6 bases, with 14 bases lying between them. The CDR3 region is CAWSPRGDAEAFF. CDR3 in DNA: TGTGCCTGGAGCCCCCGCGGAGACGCTGAAGCTTTCTTT.

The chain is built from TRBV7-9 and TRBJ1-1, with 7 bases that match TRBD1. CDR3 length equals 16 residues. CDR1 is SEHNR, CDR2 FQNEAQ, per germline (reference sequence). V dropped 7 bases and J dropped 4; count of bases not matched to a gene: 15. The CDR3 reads CASTPRQGGLGTEAFF. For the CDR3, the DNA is TGTGCCAGCACCCCAAGACAGGGCGGCCTTGGCACTGAAGCTTTCTTT.

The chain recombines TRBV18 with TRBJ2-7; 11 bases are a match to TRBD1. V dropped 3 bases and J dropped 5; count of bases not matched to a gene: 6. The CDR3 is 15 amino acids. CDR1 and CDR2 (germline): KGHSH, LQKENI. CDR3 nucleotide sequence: TGTGCCAGCTCACCGAAGGACAGGGGGCTTCACGAGCAGTACTTC. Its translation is CASSPKDRGLHEQYF.

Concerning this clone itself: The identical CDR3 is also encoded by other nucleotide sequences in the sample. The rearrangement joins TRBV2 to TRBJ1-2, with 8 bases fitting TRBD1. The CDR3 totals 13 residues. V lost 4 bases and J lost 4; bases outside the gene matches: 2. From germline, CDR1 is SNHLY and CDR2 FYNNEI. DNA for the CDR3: TGTGCCAGCAGTGCTACAGGGGGCTATGGCTACACCTTC. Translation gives CASSATGGYGYTF.

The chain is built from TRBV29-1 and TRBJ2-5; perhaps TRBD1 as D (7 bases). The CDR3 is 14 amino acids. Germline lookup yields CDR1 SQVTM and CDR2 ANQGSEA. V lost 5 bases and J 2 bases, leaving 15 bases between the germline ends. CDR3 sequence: CSVIPRGAQETQYF. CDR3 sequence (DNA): TGCAGCGTTATTCCCAGGGGGGCTCAAGAGACCCAGTACTTC.

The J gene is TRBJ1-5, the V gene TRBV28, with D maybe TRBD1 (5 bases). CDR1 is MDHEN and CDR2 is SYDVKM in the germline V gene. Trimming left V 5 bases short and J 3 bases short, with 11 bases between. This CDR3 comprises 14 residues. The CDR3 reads CASSEGLLNQPQHF. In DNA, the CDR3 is TGTGCCAGCAGTGAGGGACTCCTCAATCAGCCCCAGCATTTT.

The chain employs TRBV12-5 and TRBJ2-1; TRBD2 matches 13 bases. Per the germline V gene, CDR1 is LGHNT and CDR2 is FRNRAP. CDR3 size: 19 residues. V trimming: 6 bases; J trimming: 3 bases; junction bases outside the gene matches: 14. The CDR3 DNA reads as TGTGCTAGTGGCCCCGGACTAGCGGGAGTCTCTCCCGTCTACAATGAGCAGTTCTTC. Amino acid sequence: CASGPGLAGVSPVYNEQFF. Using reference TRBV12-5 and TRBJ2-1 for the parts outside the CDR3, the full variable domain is DARVTQTPRHKVTEMGQEVTMRCQPILGHNTVFWYRQTMMQGLELLAYFRNRAPLDDSGMPKDRFSAEMPDATLATLKIQPSEPRDSAVYFCASGPGLAGVSPVYNEQFFGPGTRLTVL.

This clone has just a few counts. Here the CDR3 DNA reads TGTGCCAGCAGGCGGAACACCGGGGAGCTGTTTTTT. Its translation: CASRRNTGELFF. This chain connects TRBV27 to TRBJ2-2; D unclear. Germline V gives CDR1 MNHEY, CDR2 SMNVEV (reference sequence). V lost 6 bases, J lost 1 base, and 3 bases lay in between. There are 12 residues in the CDR3.

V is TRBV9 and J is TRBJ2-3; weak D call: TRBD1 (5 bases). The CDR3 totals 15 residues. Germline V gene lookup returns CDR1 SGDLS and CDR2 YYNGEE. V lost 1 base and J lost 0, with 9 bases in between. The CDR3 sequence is CASSVSGSSTDTQYF. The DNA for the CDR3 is TGTGCCAGCAGCGTATCAGGGTCAAGCACAGATACGCAGTATTTT.

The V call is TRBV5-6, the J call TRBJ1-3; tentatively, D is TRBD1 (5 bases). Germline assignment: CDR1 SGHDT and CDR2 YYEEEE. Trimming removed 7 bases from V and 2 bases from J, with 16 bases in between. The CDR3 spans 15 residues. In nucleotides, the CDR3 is TGTGCCAGCGCCCTAGGGGCGGGGGCTGGAAACACCATATATTTT. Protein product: CASALGAGAGNTIYF.

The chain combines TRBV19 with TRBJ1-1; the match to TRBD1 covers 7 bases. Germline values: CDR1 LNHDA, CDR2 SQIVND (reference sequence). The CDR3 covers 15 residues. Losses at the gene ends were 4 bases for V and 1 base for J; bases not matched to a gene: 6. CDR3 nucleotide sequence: TGTGCCAGTAGTACCTCGGGACAGCCGAACACTGAAGCTTTCTTT. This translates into CASSTSGQPNTEAFF. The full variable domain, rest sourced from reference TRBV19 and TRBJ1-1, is DGGITQSPKYLFRKEGQNVTLSCEQNLNHDAMYWYRQDPGQGLRLIYYSQIVNDFQKGDIAEGYSVSREKKESFPLTVTSAQKNPTAFYLCASSTSGQPNTEAFFGQGTRLTVV.

The CDR3 spells CASSTGTGNTEAFF. CDR3 bases: TGTGCCAGCAGTACCGGGACAGGGAACACTGAAGCTTTCTTT. The rearrangement uses TRBV28 and TRBJ1-1; 8 bases are a match to TRBD1. V shed 5 bases, J shed 1 base, and the junction held 3 bases outside the gene matches. Looked up from germline, CDR1 is MDHEN and CDR2 is SYDVKM. CDR3 length equals 14 residues.